The rows below give T cell receptor beta chains drawn from one sample of a study of blood T cell repertoires in COVID-19. Here immunoSEQ multiplex PCR was the method, and the copy in TCRdb shows in-frame clones only, minus some. The sample has tens of thousands of clones, over 70% seen once. What was sequenced was peripheral blood. The receptors here all came from a man aged 80 or over with active or convalescent COVID-19. Each CDR3 is given with its conserved first and last residue. The D gene is left open where the match is weak. Expanded clones are given a class, and other clones once, few, many or no size at all.

v_gene	j_gene	abundance	d_gene	CDR3aa	CDR3nt
TRBV10-3	TRBJ1-3	-	-	CAISTANSGNTIYF	TGTGCCATCTCAACAGCAAACTCTGGAAACACCATATATTTT
TRBV7-9	TRBJ1-6	-	TRBD1	CASSFETGGNSPLHF	TGTGCCAGCAGCTTCGAGACAGGGGGCAATTCACCCCTCCACTTT
TRBV2	TRBJ1-1	-	TRBD1	CASSSYLGQQSKAFF	TGTGCCAGCAGTTCTTATCTGGGACAGCAAAGCAAAGCTTTCTTT
TRBV2	TRBJ2-2	-	TRBD2	CASSEFGGTGGGELFF	TGTGCCAGCAGCGAGTTCGGGGGGACCGGCGGTGGGGAGCTGTTTTTT
TRBV3-1/TRBV3-2	TRBJ1-6	-	TRBD1	CASRSGQHNSPLHF	TGTGCCAGCAGATCGGGACAGCATAATTCACCCCTCCACTTT
TRBV7-2	TRBJ1-1	-	-	CASSLGLRTEAFF	TGTGCCAGCAGCTTAGGGCTCAGGACTGAAGCTTTCTTT
TRBV5-5	TRBJ2-1	-	-	CASSLVSYEQFF	TGTGCCAGCAGCTTGGTTAGCTATGAGCAGTTCTTC
TRBV5-1	TRBJ2-3	-	TRBD1	CASSTSTGRSTDTQYF	TGCGCCAGCAGCACCTCGACAGGGCGTAGCACAGATACGCAGTATTTT
TRBV7-9	TRBJ1-4	-	-	CASSLAGGVEKLFF	TGTGCCAGCAGCTTAGCCGGAGGGGTTGAAAAACTGTTTTTT
TRBV20-1	TRBJ1-2	-	-	CSAAQSYGYTF	TGCAGTGCTGCTCAGTCCTATGGCTACACCTTC
TRBV9	TRBJ1-5	-	-	CASGGTGNQPQHF	TGTGCCAGCGGGGGGACGGGGAATCAGCCCCAGCATTTT
TRBV5-1	TRBJ1-6	-	-	CASSLEGNNSPLHF	TGCGCCAGCAGCTTGGAGGGGAATAATTCACCCCTCCACTTT
TRBV6-2/TRBV6-3	TRBJ2-5	-	TRBD1	CASSATGQRETQYF	TGTGCCAGCAGTGCGACGGGACAGCGAGAGACCCAGTACTTC
TRBV18	TRBJ1-2	-	-	CASSLGRAVYGYTF	TGTGCCAGCTCCTTAGGCAGGGCGGTCTATGGCTACACCTTC
TRBV6-5	TRBJ1-4	few	-	CASSYREGEKLFF	TGTGCCAGCAGTTACAGGGAGGGCGAAAAACTGTTTTTT
TRBV10-3	TRBJ1-2	-	-	CAISAGQLYGYTF	TGTGCCATCAGTGCCGGACAGCTCTATGGCTACACCTTC
TRBV11-2	TRBJ2-5	-	TRBD2	CASRDRGGRVAETQYF	TGTGCCAGCAGGGACCGGGGGGGCAGGGTGGCAGAGACCCAGTACTTC
TRBV7-2	TRBJ2-5	-	-	CASSKQGGGETQYF	TGTGCCAGCAGCAAACAAGGGGGTGGGGAGACCCAGTACTTC
TRBV5-1	TRBJ1-1	-	-	CASSLLDWREAFF	TGCGCCAGCAGCTTATTAGATTGGAGGGAAGCTTTCTTT